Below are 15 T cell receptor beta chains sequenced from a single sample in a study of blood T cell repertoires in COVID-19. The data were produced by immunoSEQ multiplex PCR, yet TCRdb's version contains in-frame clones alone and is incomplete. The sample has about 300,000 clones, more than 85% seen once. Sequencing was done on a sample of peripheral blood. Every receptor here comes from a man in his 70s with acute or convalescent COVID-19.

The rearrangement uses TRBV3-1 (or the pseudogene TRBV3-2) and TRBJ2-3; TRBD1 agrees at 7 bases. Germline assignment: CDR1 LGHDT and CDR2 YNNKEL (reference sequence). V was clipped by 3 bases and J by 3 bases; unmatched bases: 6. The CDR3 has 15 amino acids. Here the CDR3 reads CASSHRQGLTDTQYF. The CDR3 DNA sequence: TGTGCCAGCAGCCATCGACAGGGCCTGACAGATACGCAGTATTTT.

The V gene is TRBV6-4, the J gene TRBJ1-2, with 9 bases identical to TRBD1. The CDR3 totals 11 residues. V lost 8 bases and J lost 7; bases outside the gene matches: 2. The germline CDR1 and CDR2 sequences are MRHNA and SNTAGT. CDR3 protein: CASPGQGGYTF. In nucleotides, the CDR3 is TGTGCCAGCCCGGGACAGGGTGGCTACACCTTC.

CDR3 coding DNA: TGTGCCAGCAGTTATCGCAGCGGGAGTTTGGCAGATACGCAGTATTTT. It encodes CASSYRSGSLADTQYF. The V gene is TRBV6-2 or TRBV6-3, the J gene TRBJ2-3, with 8 bases that match TRBD2. Germline CDR1 reads MNHEY; CDR2 reads SVGEGT. V trimming: 3 bases; J trimming: 4 bases; junction bases outside the gene matches: 9. There are 16 residues in the CDR3.

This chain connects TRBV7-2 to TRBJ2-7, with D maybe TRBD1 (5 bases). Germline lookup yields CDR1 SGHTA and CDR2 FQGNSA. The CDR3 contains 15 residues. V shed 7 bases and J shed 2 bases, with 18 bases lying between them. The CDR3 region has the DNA TGTGCCAGCACCCACCCGAGCAGGGCCCCCTACGAGCAGTACTTC. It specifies CASTHPSRAPYEQYF. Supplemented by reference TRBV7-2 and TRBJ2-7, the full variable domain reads GAGVSQSPSNKVTEKGKDVELRCDPISGHTALYWYRQSLGQGLEFLIYFQGNSAPDKSGLPSDRFSAERTGGSVSTLTIQRTQQEDSAVYLCASTHPSRAPYEQYFGPGTRLTVT.

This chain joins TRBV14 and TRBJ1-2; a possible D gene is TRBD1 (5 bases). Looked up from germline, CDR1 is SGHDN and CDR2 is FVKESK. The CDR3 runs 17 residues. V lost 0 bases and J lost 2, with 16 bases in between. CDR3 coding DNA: TGTGCCAGCAGCCAAGATATTTGGGGGGAAAGAAACTATGGCTACACCTTC. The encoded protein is CASSQDIWGERNYGYTF.

Here the CDR3 reads CASSYTGTSGRPSTDTQYF. CDR3 bases: TGTGCCAGCAGTTACACCGGGACTAGCGGGAGGCCGAGCACAGATACGCAGTATTTT. The chain joins TRBV6-2 or TRBV6-3 to TRBJ2-3, with TRBD2 matching over 15 bases. Trimming took 2 bases from V and 0 from J; bases not matched to a gene: 6. In germline, CDR1 is MNHEY, CDR2 SVGEGT. The CDR3 consists of 19 residues.

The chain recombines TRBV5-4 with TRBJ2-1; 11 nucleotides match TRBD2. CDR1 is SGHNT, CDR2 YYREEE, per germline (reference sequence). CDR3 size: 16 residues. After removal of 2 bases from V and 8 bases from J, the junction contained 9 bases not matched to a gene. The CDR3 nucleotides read TGTGCCAGCAGCTTTAGGCAGAGTAGCGGGGGGGATGAGCAGTTCTTC. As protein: CASSFRQSSGGDEQFF. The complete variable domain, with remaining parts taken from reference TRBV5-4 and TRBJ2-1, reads ETGVTQSPTHLIKTRGQQVTLRCSSQSGHNTVSWYQQALGQGPQFIFQYYREEENGRGNFPPRFSGLQFPNYSSELNVNALELDDSALYLCASSFRQSSGGDEQFFGPGTRLTVL.

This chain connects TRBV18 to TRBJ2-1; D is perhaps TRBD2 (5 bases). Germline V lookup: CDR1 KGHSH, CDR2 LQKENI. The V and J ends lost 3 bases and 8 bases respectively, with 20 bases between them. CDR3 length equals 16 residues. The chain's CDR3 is CASSPNVHPAADEQFF. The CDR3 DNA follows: TGTGCCAGCTCACCTAACGTCCACCCAGCGGCGGATGAGCAGTTCTTC.

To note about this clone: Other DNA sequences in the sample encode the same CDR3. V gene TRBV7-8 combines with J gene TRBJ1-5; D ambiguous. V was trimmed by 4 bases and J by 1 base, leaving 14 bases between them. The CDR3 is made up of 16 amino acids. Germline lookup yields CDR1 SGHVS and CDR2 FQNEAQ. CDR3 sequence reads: CASSSGAGASNQPQHF. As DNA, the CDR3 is TGTGCCAGCAGCTCTGGAGCGGGAGCGAGCAATCAGCCCCAGCATTTT.

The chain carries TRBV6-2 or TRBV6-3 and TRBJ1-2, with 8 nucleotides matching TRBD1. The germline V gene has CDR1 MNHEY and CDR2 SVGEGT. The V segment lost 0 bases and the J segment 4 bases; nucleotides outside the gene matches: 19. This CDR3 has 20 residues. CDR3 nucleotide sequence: TGTGCCAGCAGTTACTCGATTGCCGGGACAGGCTCGGATGCTCTCTATGGCTACACCTTC. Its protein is CASSYSIAGTGSDALYGYTF.

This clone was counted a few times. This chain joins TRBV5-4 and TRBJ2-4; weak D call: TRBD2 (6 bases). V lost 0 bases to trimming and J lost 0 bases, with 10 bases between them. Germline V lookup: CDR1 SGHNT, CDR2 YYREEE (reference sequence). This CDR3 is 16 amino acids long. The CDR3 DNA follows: TGTGCCAGCAGCTTGGGTAGCGGACTAGCCAAAAACATTCAGTACTTC. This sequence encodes CASSLGSGLAKNIQYF.

The CDR3, as DNA: TGTGCCTGGACCGGGGGGCCAAGGGAGGGCTACACCTTC. As protein: CAWTGGPREGYTF. The genes are TRBV30 and TRBJ1-2; D is perhaps TRBD1 (6 bases). This CDR3 comprises 13 residues. V was clipped by 4 bases and J by 8 bases, with 17 bases between them. CDR1 and CDR2 (germline): GTSNPN, SVGIG (reference sequence).

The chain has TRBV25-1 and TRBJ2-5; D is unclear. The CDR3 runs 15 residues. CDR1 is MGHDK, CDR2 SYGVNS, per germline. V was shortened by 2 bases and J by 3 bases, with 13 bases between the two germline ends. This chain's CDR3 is CASSERSTTKETQYF. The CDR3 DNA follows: TGTGCCAGCAGTGAACGGTCCACCACTAAAGAGACCCAGTACTTC.

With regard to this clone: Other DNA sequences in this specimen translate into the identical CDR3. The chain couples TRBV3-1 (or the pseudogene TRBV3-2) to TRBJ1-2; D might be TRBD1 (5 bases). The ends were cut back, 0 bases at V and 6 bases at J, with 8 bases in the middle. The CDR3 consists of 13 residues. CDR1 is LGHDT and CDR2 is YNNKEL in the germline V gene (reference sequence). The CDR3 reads CASSQEQGNGYTF. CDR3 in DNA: TGTGCCAGCAGCCAAGAGCAGGGCAATGGCTACACCTTC.

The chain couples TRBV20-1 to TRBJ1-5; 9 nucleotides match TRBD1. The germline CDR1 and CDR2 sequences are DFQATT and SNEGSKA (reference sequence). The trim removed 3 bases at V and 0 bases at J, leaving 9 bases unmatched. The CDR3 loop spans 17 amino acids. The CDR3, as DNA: TGCAGTGCTAGTGGGGGACAGGGAAGTTATAGCAATCAGCCCCAGCATTTT. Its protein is CSASGGQGSYSNQPQHF.